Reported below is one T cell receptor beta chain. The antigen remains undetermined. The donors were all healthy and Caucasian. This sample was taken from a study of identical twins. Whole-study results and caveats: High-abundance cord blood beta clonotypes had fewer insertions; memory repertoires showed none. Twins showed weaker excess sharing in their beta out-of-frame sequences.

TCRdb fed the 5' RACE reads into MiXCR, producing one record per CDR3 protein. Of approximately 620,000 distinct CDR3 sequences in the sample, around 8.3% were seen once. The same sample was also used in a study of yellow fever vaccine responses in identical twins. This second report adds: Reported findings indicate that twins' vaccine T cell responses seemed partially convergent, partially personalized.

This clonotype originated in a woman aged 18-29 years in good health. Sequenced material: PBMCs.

CDR3 protein: CATTHSYEQYF. CDR3 DNA sequence: TGTGCCACCACCCACTCCTACGAGCAGTACTTC. The V call is TRBV25-1, the J call TRBJ2-7; no clear D gene. The CDR3 spans 11 residues. Germline V lookup: CDR1 MGHDK, CDR2 SYGVNS. The V and J ends lost 10 bases and 0 bases respectively, with 7 bases between them.